This T cell receptor (beta chain) appears in the sequencing data of a study of blood T cells in healthy people across ages. A sample-barcoded 5' primer and a J-beta primer mix were used in a second PCR of roughly 6 to 12 cycles. Each CDR3 protein is one row after TCRdb ran MiXCR on the 5' RACE reads. The data show about 590,000 distinct CDR3 sequences, under 30% seen once. It was roughly 10 milliliters of peripheral blood that were drawn from each donor. This receptor was identified in an elderly woman in good health. The sequencing input was blood.

The CDR3 here is CASSLGQLGDTQYF. The CDR3 bases are TGCGCCAGCAGCTTGGGACAGTTGGGAGATACGCAGTATTTT. The chain couples TRBV5-1 to TRBJ2-3; D is perhaps TRBD1 (5 bases). CDR1 and CDR2 from the germline V gene are SGHRS and YFSETQ. The CDR3 has 14 amino acids. V was shortened by 0 bases and J by 5 bases, with 10 bases between the two germline ends.